The clone carrying this T cell receptor (beta chain) showed up just once. TCRdb keeps only in-frame clones here, not all; method: immunoSEQ multiplex PCR. The data contain 55,000 to 80,000 clones, about 96% of them seen just once; the ten biggest clones take up 0.21%. This CDR3 has 16 residues. V lost 1 base and J 1 base, leaving 11 bases between the germline ends. CDR1 and CDR2 (germline): SGHRS, YFSETQ. This sample was included in a study of technical replicates of blood from four donors. This receptor was obtained from a human donor in good health. The V and J genes are TRBV5-1 and TRBJ2-2; D is possibly TRBD1 (6 bases). Sequenced material: T cells isolated from PBMCs. CDR3 nucleotides: TGCGCCAGCAGCTTGTATGGGGGCGAGAACACCGGGGAGCTGTTTTTT. Translated, it gives CASSLYGGENTGELFF.